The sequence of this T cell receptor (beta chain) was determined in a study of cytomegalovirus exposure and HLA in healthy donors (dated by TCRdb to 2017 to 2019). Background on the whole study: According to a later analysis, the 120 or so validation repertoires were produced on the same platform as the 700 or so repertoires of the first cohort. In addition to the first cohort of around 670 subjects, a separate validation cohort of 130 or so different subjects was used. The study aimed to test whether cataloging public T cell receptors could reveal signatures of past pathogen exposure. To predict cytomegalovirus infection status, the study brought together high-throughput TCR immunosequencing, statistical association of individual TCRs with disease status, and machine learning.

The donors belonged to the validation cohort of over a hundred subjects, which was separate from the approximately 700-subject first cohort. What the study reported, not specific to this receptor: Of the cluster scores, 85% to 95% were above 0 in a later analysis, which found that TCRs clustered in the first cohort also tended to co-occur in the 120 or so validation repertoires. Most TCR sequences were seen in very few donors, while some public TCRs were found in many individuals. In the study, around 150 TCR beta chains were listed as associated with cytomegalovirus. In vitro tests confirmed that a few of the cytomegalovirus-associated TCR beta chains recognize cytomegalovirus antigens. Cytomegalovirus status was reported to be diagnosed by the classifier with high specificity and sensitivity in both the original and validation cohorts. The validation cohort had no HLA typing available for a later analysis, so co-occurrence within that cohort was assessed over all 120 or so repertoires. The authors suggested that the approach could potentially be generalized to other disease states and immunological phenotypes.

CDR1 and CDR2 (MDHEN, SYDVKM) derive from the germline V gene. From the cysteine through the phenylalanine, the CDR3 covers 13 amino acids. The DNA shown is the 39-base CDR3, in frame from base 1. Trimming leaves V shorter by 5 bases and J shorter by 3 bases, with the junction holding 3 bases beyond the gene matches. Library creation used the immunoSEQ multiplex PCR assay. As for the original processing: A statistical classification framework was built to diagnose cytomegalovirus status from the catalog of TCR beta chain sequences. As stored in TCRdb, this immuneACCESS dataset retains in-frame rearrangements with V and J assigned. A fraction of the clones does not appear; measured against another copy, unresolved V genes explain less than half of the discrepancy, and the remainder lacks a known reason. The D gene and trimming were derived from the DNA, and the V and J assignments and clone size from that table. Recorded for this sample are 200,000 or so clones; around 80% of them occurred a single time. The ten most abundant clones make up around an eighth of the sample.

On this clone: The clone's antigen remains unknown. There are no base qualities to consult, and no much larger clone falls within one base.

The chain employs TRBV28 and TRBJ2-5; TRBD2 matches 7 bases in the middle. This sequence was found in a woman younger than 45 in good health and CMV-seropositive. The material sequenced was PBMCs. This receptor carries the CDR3 CASSPGTKETQYF. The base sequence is TGTGCCAGCAGTCCCGGGACTAAAGAGACCCAGTACTTC.